These 14 T cell receptor beta chains came from one sample sequenced in a study of spatial heterogeneity in lung cancer. The time point is: sample taken at primary tumor resection. TCRdb used MiXCR to reprocess the 5' RACE reads, holding one entry per CDR3 protein. This table has under 20,000 distinct CDR3 sequences, roughly 5.7% appearing once. The antigens these receptors bind are not known. Study-wide results and limits: Tracking of tumor mutation counts was seen in expanded intratumoral alpha and beta TCR counts.

Sequences were derived from lung tumor tissue, sampled at surgery. These receptors originate from a female donor with early-stage non-small cell lung cancer.

This clonotype has a count of ten or more. The chain couples TRBV7-9 to TRBJ2-7; 8 positions agree with TRBD2. The germline V gene has CDR1 SEHNR and CDR2 FQNEAQ (reference sequence). The V and J ends lost 1 base and 1 base, in that order; junction bases with no gene match: 6. The CDR3 extends over 16 amino acids. The chain's CDR3 is CASSLVVAGLSYEQYF. Written as DNA, the CDR3 is TGTGCCAGCAGCTTAGTCGTAGCGGGATTGTCCTACGAGCAGTACTTC. The whole variable domain, remainder taken from reference TRBV7-9 and TRBJ2-7, is DTGVSQNPRHKITKRGQNVTFRCDPISEHNRLYWYRQTLGQGPEFLTYFQNEAQLEKSRLLSDRFSAERPKGSFSTLEIQRTEQGDSAMYLCASSLVVAGLSYEQYFGPGTRLTVT.

This chain links TRBV12-3 or TRBV12-4 with TRBJ1-5; the D is unclear. The CDR3 length is 15 residues. Trimming took 0 bases from V and 0 from J, leaving 6 bases between them. In DNA form, the CDR3 reads TGTGCCAGCAGTTTAGCGCGAGGTAGCAATCAGCCCCAGCATTTT. Translating gives CASSLARGSNQPQHF.

A few counts support this clonotype. The rearrangement links TRBV5-1 to TRBJ2-3; weak D call: TRBD1 (6 bases). CDR3 length: 15 amino acids. The germline V and J ends were trimmed by 6 bases and 0 bases, with 14 bases remaining between them. Looked up from germline, CDR1 is SGHRS and CDR2 is YFSETQ. CDR3 bases: TGCGCCAGCAAGCCGGACAGCGCGAGCACAGATACGCAGTATTTT. Amino acids: CASKPDSASTDTQYF.

This clonotype has ten or more counts. V and J are TRBV3-1 and TRBJ1-1; no definite D call. Germline V gene data show CDR1 as LGHDT and CDR2 as YNNKEL (reference sequence). V lost 6 bases, J lost 1 base, and 9 bases lay in between. CDR3 length: 13 amino acids. CDR3 sequence: CASSRQQNTEAFF. The DNA of the CDR3 is TGTGCCAGCAGTAGGCAGCAGAACACTGAAGCTTTCTTT.

This clonotype was recorded many times. The chain carries TRBV18 and TRBJ1-2; D is unresolved. The CDR3 consists of 13 residues. CDR1 is KGHSH and CDR2 is LQKENI in the germline V gene. Trimming left V 2 bases short and J 0 bases short, with 4 bases between. DNA of the CDR3: TGTGCCAGCTCACCAGAAACTAACTATGGCTACACCTTC. This sequence encodes CASSPETNYGYTF.

Within the sample, this clonotype is medium-sized. The genes are TRBV4-2 and TRBJ2-7; 8 bases map to TRBD2. Germline V gene data show CDR1 as LGHNA and CDR2 as YNFKEQ. J gave up 2 bases and V 4 bases, and 7 bases lay outside the gene matches. The CDR3 contains 15 residues. The CDR3 DNA reads TGTGCCAGCAGCCCCCCGGGTAGCGGGACCTACGAGCAGTACTTC. Its protein product is CASSPPGSGTYEQYF.

This clonotype was counted at least ten times. The chain links TRBV29-1 to TRBJ2-1; tentatively, D is TRBD1 or TRBD2 (5 bases each). Germline V gives CDR1 SQVTM, CDR2 ANQGSEA. The CDR3 spans 17 residues. Trimming took off 0 bases at V and 7 bases at J, with 22 bases between the two ends. The CDR3 DNA follows: TGCAGCGTTGAAGAGGGGGTAGGGAAGACCTACGATAATGAGCAGTTCTTC. Protein: CSVEEGVGKTYDNEQFF.

Remarks on this clonotype: This may arise from a read error, as a much more abundant clone is one base away. The V gene is TRBV2, the J gene TRBJ2-7; possibly TRBD2 for D (6 bases). The germline V gene encodes CDR1 SNHLY and CDR2 FYNNEI. The CDR3 is 15 amino acids. The CDR3 DNA follows: TGTGCCAGCAGTAAAGCGTGCGGGATGATCGACGAGCAGTACTTC. Translation gives CASSKACGMIDEQYF.

This clonotype has a count of ten or more. V and J are TRBV5-6 and TRBJ2-7; 8 nucleotides line up with TRBD1. CDR3 size: 14 residues. The trim removed 1 base at V and 4 bases at J, leaving 4 bases unmatched. CDR1 is SGHDT, CDR2 YYEEEE, per germline. CDR3 residues: CASSLLGQGYEQYF. In DNA form, the CDR3 reads TGTGCCAGCAGCTTGTTAGGACAGGGATACGAGCAGTACTTC.

By frequency in the sample, this clonotype is medium-sized. The genes are TRBV11-2 and TRBJ2-2; weak D call: TRBD2 (5 bases). Germline V gene sequence: CDR1 SGHAT, CDR2 FQNNGV. V was trimmed by 4 bases and J by 0 bases, leaving 18 bases between them. The CDR3 runs 18 residues. The CDR3 region is CASSSAPLPGSNTGELFF. The CDR3 DNA sequence: TGTGCCAGCAGCTCCGCCCCTCTCCCGGGGTCGAACACCGGGGAGCTGTTTTTT. Full variable domain (remainder filled in from reference TRBV11-2 and TRBJ2-2): EAGVAQSPRYKIIEKRQSVAFWCNPISGHATLYWYQQILGQGPKLLIQFQNNGVVDDSQLPKDRFSAERLKGVDSTLKIQPAKLEDSAVYLCASSSAPLPGSNTGELFFGEGSRLTVL.

This clonotype was observed at least ten times. The chain has TRBV5-1 and TRBJ2-5, with 7 bases matching TRBD1. V gave up 4 bases and J gave up 5 bases; unmatched junction bases: 5. The CDR3 is 13 residues long. The germline CDR1 and CDR2 sequences are SGHRS and YFSETQ. The CDR3 region has the DNA TGCGCCAGCAGCCAGGGGGTTCAGGAGACCCAGTACTTC. Protein: CASSQGVQETQYF.

The chain couples TRBV12-3 or TRBV12-4 to TRBJ1-5, with D unresolved. Trimming cost V 4 bases and J 6 bases, with 16 bases left between them. This CDR3 comprises 15 residues. CDR3: CASSSPRREGQPQHF. The CDR3 DNA sequence: TGTGCCAGCAGTTCCCCTCGGAGGGAGGGTCAGCCCCAGCATTTT.

This clonotype is medium-sized by share. The genes are TRBV12-3 or TRBV12-4 and TRBJ2-3, with 11 bases fitting TRBD2. J gave up 3 bases and V 5 bases, and 7 bases lay outside the gene matches. This CDR3 contains 16 residues. The CDR3 nucleotides read TGTGCCAGCAGTCCCAGGGGACTAGCGGCAACAGATACGCAGTATTTT. It encodes CASSPRGLAATDTQYF.

This clonotype was picked up many times. The V and J genes are TRBV4-1 and TRBJ1-3; D not resolved. V shed 0 bases and J shed 4 bases, with 19 bases lying between them. Per germline, CDR1 MGHRA and CDR2 YSYEKL. The CDR3 is made up of 18 amino acids. CDR3 region: CASSQDRGGGAGGNTIYF. CDR3 nucleotides: TGCGCCAGCAGCCAAGATCGTGGAGGCGGAGCGGGGGGAAACACCATATATTTT.